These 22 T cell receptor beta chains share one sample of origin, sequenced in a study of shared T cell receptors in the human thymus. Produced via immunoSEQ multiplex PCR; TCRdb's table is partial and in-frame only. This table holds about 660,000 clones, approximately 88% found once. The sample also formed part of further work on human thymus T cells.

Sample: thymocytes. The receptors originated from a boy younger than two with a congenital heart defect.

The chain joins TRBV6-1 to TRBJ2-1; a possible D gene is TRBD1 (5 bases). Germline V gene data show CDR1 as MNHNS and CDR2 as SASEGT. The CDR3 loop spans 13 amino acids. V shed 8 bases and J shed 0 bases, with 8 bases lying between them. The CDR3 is CASGRVSYNEQFF. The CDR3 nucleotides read TGTGCCAGCGGCAGGGTCTCCTACAATGAGCAGTTCTTC.

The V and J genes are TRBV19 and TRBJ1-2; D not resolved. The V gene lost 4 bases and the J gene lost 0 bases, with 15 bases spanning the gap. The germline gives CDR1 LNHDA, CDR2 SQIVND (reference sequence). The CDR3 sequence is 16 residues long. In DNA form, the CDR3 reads TGTGCCAGTAGTAAGGACTCTCTAGTCCCTAACTATGGCTACACCTTC. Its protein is CASSKDSLVPNYGYTF.

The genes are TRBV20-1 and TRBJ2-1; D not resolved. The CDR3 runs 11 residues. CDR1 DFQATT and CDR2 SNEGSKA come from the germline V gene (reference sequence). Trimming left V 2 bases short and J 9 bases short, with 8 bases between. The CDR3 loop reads CSARLVCEQFF. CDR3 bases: TGCAGTGCTAGACTAGTTTGTGAGCAGTTCTTC.

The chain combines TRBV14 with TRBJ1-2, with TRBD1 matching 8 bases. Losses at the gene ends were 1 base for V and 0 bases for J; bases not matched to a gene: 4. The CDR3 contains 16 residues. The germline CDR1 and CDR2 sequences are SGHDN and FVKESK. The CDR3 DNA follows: TGTGCCAGCAGCCAAGCTGGGACAGGAGCTAACTATGGCTACACCTTC. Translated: CASSQAGTGANYGYTF.

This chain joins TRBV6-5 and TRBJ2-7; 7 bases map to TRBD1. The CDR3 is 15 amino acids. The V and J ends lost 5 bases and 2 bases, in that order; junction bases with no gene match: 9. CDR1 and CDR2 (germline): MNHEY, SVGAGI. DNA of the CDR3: TGTGCCAGCAGTCAGAAAACAGGGGTGCCCTACGAGCAGTACTTC. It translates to CASSQKTGVPYEQYF.

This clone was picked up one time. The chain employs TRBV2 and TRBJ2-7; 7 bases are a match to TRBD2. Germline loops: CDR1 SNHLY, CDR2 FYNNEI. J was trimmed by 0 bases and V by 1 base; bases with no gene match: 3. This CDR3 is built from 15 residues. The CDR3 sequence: CASSEGGGSSYEQYF. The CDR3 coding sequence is TGTGCCAGCAGTGAAGGAGGCGGGAGCTCCTACGAGCAGTACTTC.

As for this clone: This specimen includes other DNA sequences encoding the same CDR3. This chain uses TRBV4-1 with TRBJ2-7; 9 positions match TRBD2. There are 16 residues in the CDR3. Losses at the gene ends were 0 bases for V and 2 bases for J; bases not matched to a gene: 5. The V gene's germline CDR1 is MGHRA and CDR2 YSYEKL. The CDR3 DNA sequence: TGCGCCAGCAGCCAAGATAGCCTAGCGGGAACCTACGAGCAGTACTTC. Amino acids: CASSQDSLAGTYEQYF.

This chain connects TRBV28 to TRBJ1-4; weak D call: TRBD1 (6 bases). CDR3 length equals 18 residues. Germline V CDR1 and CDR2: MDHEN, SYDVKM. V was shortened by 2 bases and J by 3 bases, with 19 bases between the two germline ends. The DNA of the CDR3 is TGTGCCAGCAGTTTAAGGGAACCAGGGGAGTTGTCTAATGAAAAACTGTTTTTT. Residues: CASSLREPGELSNEKLFF.

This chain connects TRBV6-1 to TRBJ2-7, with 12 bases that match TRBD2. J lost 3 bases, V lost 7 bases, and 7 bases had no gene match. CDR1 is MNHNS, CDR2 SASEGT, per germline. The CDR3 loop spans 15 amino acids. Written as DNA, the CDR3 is TGTGCCAGCACTACTCGACTAGCGGGAGTCTACGAGCAGTACTTC. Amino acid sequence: CASTTRLAGVYEQYF.

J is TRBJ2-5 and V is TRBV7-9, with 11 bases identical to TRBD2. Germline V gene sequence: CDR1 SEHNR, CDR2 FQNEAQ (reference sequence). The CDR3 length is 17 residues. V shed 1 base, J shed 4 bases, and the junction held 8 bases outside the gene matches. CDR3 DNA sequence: TGTGCCAGCAGCTTAGACCCCACTAGCGGGAGAGGAGAGACCCAGTACTTC. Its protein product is CASSLDPTSGRGETQYF.

DNA of the CDR3: TGTGCCAGCAGTGAATTGGGACAGGGGGAGCCGGACTATGGCTACACCTTC. The encoded protein is CASSELGQGEPDYGYTF. V is TRBV2 and J is TRBJ1-2; 11 bases match TRBD1. CDR1 is SNHLY, CDR2 FYNNEI, per germline. The junction had 8 bases not matched to a gene; V was cut back by 2 bases and J by 3 bases. The CDR3 is 17 amino acids. Combining the CDR3 with reference TRBV2 and TRBJ1-2 gives the whole variable domain EPEVTQTPSHQVTQMGQEVILRCVPISNHLYFYWYRQILGQKVEFLVSFYNNEISEKSEIFDDQFSVERPDGSNFTLKIRSTKLEDSAMYFCASSELGQGEPDYGYTFGSGTRLTVV.

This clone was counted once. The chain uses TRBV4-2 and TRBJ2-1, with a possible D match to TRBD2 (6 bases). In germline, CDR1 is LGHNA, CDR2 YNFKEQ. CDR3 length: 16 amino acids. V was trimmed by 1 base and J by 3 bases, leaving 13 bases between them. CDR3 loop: CASSQALSGHYNEQFF. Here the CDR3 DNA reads TGTGCCAGCAGCCAAGCTTTGAGCGGGCACTACAATGAGCAGTTCTTC.

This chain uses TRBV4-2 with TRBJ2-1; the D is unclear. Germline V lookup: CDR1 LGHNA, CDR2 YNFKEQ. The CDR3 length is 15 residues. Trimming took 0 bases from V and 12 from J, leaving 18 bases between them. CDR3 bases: TGTGCCAGCAGCCAAGATTTGCGGTCCCCCGTTGGGCAGTTCTTC. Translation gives CASSQDLRSPVGQFF.

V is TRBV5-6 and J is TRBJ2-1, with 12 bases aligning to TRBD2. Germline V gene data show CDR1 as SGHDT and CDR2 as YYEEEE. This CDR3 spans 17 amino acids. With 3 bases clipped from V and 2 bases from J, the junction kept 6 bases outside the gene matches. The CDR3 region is CASSSNTSGRPYNEQFF. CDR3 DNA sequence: TGTGCCAGCAGCTCCAACACTAGCGGGAGGCCCTACAATGAGCAGTTCTTC.

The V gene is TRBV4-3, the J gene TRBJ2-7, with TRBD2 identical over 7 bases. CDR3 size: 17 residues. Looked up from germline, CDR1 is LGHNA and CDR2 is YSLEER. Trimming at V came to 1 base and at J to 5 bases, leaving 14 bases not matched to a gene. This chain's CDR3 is CASSQVNGGRESNEQYF. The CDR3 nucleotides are TGCGCCAGCAGCCAAGTTAACGGCGGGAGAGAGTCCAACGAGCAGTACTTC.

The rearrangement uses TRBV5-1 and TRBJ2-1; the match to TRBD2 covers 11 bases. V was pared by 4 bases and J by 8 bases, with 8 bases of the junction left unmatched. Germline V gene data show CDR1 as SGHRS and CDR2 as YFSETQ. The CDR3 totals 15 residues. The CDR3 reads CASSLGLAGGDEQFF. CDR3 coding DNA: TGCGCCAGCAGCCTGGGTTTAGCGGGAGGGGATGAGCAGTTCTTC.

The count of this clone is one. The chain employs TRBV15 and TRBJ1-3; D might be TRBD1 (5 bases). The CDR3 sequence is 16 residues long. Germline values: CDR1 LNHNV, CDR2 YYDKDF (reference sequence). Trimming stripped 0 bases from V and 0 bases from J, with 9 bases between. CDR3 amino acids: CATSRDGGYSGNTIYF. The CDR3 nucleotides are TGTGCCACCAGCAGAGATGGGGGGTACTCTGGAAACACCATATATTTT.

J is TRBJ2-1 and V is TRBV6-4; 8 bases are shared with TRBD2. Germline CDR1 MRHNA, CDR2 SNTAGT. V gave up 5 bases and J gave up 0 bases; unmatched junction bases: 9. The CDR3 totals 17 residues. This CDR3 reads CASSSYSGNSSYNEQFF. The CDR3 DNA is TGTGCCAGCAGTTCATATAGCGGGAATAGCTCCTACAATGAGCAGTTCTTC.

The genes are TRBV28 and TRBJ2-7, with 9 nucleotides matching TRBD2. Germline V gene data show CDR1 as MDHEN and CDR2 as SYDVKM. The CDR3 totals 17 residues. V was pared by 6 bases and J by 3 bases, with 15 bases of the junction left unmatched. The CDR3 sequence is CASRGGRLREGNYEQYF. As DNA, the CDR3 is TGTGCCAGCAGGGGAGGGCGTCTGCGGGAGGGGAACTACGAGCAGTACTTC.

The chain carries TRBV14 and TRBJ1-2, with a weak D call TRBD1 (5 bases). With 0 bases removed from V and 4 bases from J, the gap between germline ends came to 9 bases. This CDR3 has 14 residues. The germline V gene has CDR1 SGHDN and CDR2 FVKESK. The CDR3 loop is CASSQDYRTYGYTF. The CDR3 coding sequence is TGTGCCAGCAGCCAAGACTACAGGACCTATGGCTACACCTTC.

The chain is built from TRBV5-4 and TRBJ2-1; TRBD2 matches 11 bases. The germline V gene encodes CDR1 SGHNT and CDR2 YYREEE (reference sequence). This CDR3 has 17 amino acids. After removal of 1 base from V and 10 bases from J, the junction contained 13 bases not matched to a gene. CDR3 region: CASSLKVGGTSGSEQFF. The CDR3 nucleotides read TGTGCCAGCAGCTTGAAGGTCGGCGGGACTAGCGGATCAGAGCAGTTCTTC.

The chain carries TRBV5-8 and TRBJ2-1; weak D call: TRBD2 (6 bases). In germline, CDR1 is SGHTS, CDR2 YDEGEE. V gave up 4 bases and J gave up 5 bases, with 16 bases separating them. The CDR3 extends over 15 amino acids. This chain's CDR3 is CASSPRAGRDNEQFF. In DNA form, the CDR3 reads TGTGCCAGCAGCCCCCGAGCGGGCCGAGACAATGAGCAGTTCTTC.